Presented here are 5 T cell receptor beta chains from one specimen sequenced in a study of naive and memory T cell subsets. Four PCR rounds used nested alpha and beta constant region primers plus the SP2 primer. TCRdb processed the UMI-ligation and nested PCR reads anew with MiXCR; each CDR3 protein has one entry. The data hold approximately 22,000 distinct CDR3 sequences, with about 6.4% observed a single time. The treatment denotes: skin biopsy from PPD injection site in Mantoux-positive individual. TCR cDNA received a 3' ligated oligonucleotide that carried a UMI. Material: skin, obtained from a tuberculin skin test site. All receptors derive from an adult in good health.

This clonotype showed up just a few times. The CDR3, as DNA: TGCACCAGCAGATACAGCGGTTCGGCCCCGCCGCACTTC. It yields the protein CTSRYSGSAPPHF. The chain joins TRBV1 to TRBJ2-7; the D segment call TRBD2 is taken from the table without a DNA check. TRBV1 is a recognized pseudogene. CDR3 length: 13 residues.

This clonotype was observed many times. J is TRBJ2-1 and V is TRBV7-8; 14 nucleotides align to TRBD2. From germline, CDR1 is SGHVS and CDR2 FQNEAQ. Unmatched junction bases numbered 6, after V lost 0 bases and J lost 5 bases. The CDR3 length is 18 residues. CDR3 in amino acids: CASSLALGLAGVNNEQFF. In DNA form, the CDR3 reads TGTGCCAGCAGCTTAGCCCTGGGACTAGCGGGAGTGAACAATGAGCAGTTCTTC.

In its sample, this clonotype was seen many times. The chain combines TRBV7-9 with TRBJ2-1, with 8 bases fitting TRBD2. The CDR3 loop spans 14 amino acids. Per the germline V gene, CDR1 is SEHNR and CDR2 is FQNEAQ (reference sequence). V lost 1 base, J lost 11 bases, and 7 bases stayed unmatched. DNA of the CDR3: TGTGCCAGCAGCTTAGTTCCTAGCGGGCAGAAGCAGTTCTTC. Protein: CASSLVPSGQKQFF.

This clonotype occurred a few times. The V call is TRBV6-5, the J call TRBJ2-2; 8 nucleotides align to TRBD1. The junction had 7 bases not matched to a gene; V was cut back by 6 bases and J by 7 bases. The CDR3 consists of 14 residues. The germline gives CDR1 MNHEY, CDR2 SVGAGI. The chain's CDR3 is CASSLTGAGGELFF. CDR3 coding DNA: TGTGCCAGCAGCCTGACAGGGGCAGGCGGGGAGCTGTTTTTT.

This clonotype was counted only a few times. The chain employs TRBV4-2 and TRBJ1-2; D is ambiguous. In germline, CDR1 is LGHNA, CDR2 YNFKEQ. Deletions cut 3 bases from V and 6 bases from J, with 11 bases between. The length of the CDR3 is 13 residues. CDR3 nucleotides: TGTGCCAGCAGCCACCCAGCTGGGGATGGCTACACCTTC. Amino acid sequence: CASSHPAGDGYTF.